Sequencing of this TCR beta chain was carried out in a study of graft-versus-host responses after intestinal transplantation. Across the whole study: For around 3 years after anti-thymocyte globulin induction, all recipients took tacrolimus and steroids.

This CDR3 region has 14 residues. From germline, CDR1 is SGHTA and CDR2 FQGTGA. V lost 3 bases and J 3 bases, leaving 10 bases between the germline ends. Comments on this clone: Its antigen is currently unknown.

Assay used: immunoSEQ multiplex PCR; TCRdb lists only in-frame clones, some missing. The repertoire has about 130,000 clones, around 90% of them found once; the top ten carry roughly 0.19%. The chain recombines TRBV7-3 with TRBJ2-3; no definite D call. This TCR was sampled from a human donor who received an intestinal transplant. The sample consisted of unstimulated CD4+ T cells sorted from spleen or lymph node cells, taken before intestinal transplant. The CDR3 sequence is CASSFLSSTDTQYF. CDR3 DNA: TGTGCCAGCAGCTTCCTCTCTAGTACAGATACGCAGTATTTT. Combining the CDR3 with reference TRBV7-3 and TRBJ2-3 gives the whole variable domain GAGVSQTPSNKVTEKGKYVELRCDPISGHTALYWYRQSLGQGPEFLIYFQGTGAADDSGLPNDRFFAVRPEGSVSTLKIQRTERGDSAVYLCASSFLSSTDTQYFGPGTRLTVL.